Sequencing of this T cell receptor (beta chain) was carried out in a study of graft-versus-host responses after intestinal transplantation. In the study overall: Each recipient received a multivisceral, liver-intestinal, or isolated intestinal graft. For approximately 3 years after anti-thymocyte globulin induction, all recipients took tacrolimus and steroids. General study results and limits: GvH clonotypes were identified within recipient marrow, with a subset emerging first in ileum or blood.

On this clone: Its cognate antigen is unknown.

Only in-frame clones appear in the TCRdb table, and some are missing; sequencing was by immunoSEQ multiplex PCR. The table lists 20,000 to 30,000 clones, 90% of them singletons. The CDR3 runs 16 residues. This chain joins TRBV21-1 and TRBJ1-2. TRBV21-1 is flagged as a pseudogene. The receptor was derived from a human patient who received an intestinal transplant, so some T cells may come from the graft donor. The input for sequencing was PBMCs, taken roughly 41 days after intestinal transplant. The CDR3 here is CASSKTRVRANYGYTF. The CDR3, as DNA: TGTGCCAGCAGCAAAACCCGGGTCCGAGCTAACTATGGCTACACCTTC.